One and the same sample provided the 11 T cell receptor beta chains below, sequenced in a study of vaccination and CD4 T cells after COVID-19 (dated by TCRdb to 2022 to 2024). The library was made by PCR. TCRdb lists the instrument as Illumina iSeq 100. TCR sequencing of DNA from cultured CD4+ T cells used the Oncomine TCR Beta short-read assay at the Johns Hopkins FTIC core. The raw public data were reprocessed by TCRdb itself: fastp quality trimming at Q25, MiXCR clonotype calling, in-frame beta chains only. Every CDR3 protein is listed once, alongside the most common genes and DNA of its rows. The sample contains 15,000 to 25,000 distinct CDR3 sequences, roughly three fifths of them found a single time. Roughly 9.2% of the sample rests with the top ten. This sample's treatment or condition label indicates: approximately nine-day PBMC culture with coronavirus spike peptide pools or control peptides (ViraFEST assay).

Their antigen targets remain unknown. Sequenced material: CD4+ T cells from blood, cultured in vitro. These receptor sequences come from a human donor who had recovered from COVID-19.

The chain joins TRBV20-1 to TRBJ2-3; no clear D. The CDR3 runs 15 residues. Germline V gene sequence: CDR1 DFQATT, CDR2 SNEGSKA (reference sequence). V shed 3 bases and J shed 2 bases, with 15 bases lying between them. CDR3 DNA: TGCAGTGCTAGGGAAGGGTGGCGGCTCACAGATACGCAGTATTTT. This sequence encodes CSAREGWRLTDTQYF.

The V and J genes are TRBV7-9 and TRBJ1-2; D is uncertain. The CDR3 runs 13 residues. The germline V gene has CDR1 SEHNR and CDR2 FQNEAQ (reference sequence). V shed 5 bases and J shed 12 bases, with 19 bases lying between them. The CDR3 spells CASSPKVPTSDTF. The DNA for the CDR3 is TGTGCCAGCAGCCCAAAGGTACCGACGTCTGACACCTTC.

The genes are TRBV7-3 and TRBJ2-2, with D hard to call. Trimming took 5 bases from V and 6 from J, leaving 10 bases between them. The germline V gene has CDR1 SGHTA and CDR2 FQGTGA. The CDR3 sequence is 13 residues long. CDR3 in amino acids: CASSVWGSGELFF. DNA of the CDR3: TGTGCCAGCAGCGTGTGGGGTTCCGGGGAGCTGTTTTTT.

The DNA for the CDR3 is TGTGCCAGTAGTATTGGCAGGGCCTCCTCGGAGACCCAGTACTTC. Translating it yields CASSIGRASSETQYF. J is TRBJ2-5 and V is TRBV19; a weak D match, TRBD1 (5 bases). V lost 3 bases to trimming and J lost 5 bases, with 16 bases between them. Looked up from germline, CDR1 is LNHDA and CDR2 is SQIVND (reference sequence). The CDR3 spans 15 residues. The whole variable domain, remainder taken from reference TRBV19 and TRBJ2-5, is DGGITQSPKYLFRKEGQNVTLSCEQNLNHDAMYWYRQDPGQGLRLIYYSQIVNDFQKGDIAEGYSVSREKKESFPLTVTSAQKNPTAFYLCASSIGRASSETQYFGPGTRLLVL.

This clonotype was counted a few times. The chain uses TRBV7-2 and TRBJ1-1; D is undetermined. Germline assignment: CDR1 SGHTA and CDR2 FQGNSA. With 2 bases removed from V and 6 bases from J, the gap between germline ends came to 10 bases. The CDR3 covers 13 residues. Here the CDR3 DNA reads TGTGCCAGCAGCTTAAGTGGCATTCCTGAAGCTTTCTTT. Its protein product is CASSLSGIPEAFF.

V and J are TRBV19 and TRBJ1-1, with D maybe TRBD1 (5 bases). Germline V gene lookup returns CDR1 LNHDA and CDR2 SQIVND (reference sequence). The CDR3 has 14 residues. Trimming removed 9 bases from V and 1 base from J, with 15 bases in between. The CDR3 here is CASRSGPANTEAFF. CDR3 nucleotides: TGTGCCAGCCGGTCGGGACCGGCGAACACTGAAGCTTTCTTT.

The genes are TRBV6-1 and TRBJ1-1, with 8 bases lining up with TRBD1. The V gene end was trimmed by 7 bases and the J gene end by 0 bases; junction bases not matched to a gene: 16. Germline-derived CDR1 and CDR2 are MNHNS and SASEGT. This CDR3 has 18 residues. In nucleotides, the CDR3 is TGTGCCAGCATCCCCTCCAGGGCAGGGGGCCTACTGAACACTGAAGCTTTCTTT. This gives the protein CASIPSRAGGLLNTEAFF.

This rearrangement joins TRBV7-9 to TRBJ2-1; 10 nucleotides match TRBD2. Germline trimming cut 6 bases from V and 6 bases from J; bases unmatched to any gene: 8. The V gene's germline CDR1 is SEHNR and CDR2 FQNEAQ (reference sequence). This CDR3 has 15 amino acids. The CDR3: CASRTSAGGPNEQFF. CDR3 in DNA: TGTGCCAGCAGAACCTCAGCGGGAGGGCCCAATGAGCAGTTCTTC.

The chain has TRBV6-5 and TRBJ1-2; TRBD1 aligns across 7 bases. CDR1 MNHEY and CDR2 SVGAGI come from the germline V gene. After removal of 3 bases from V and 4 bases from J, the junction contained 5 bases not matched to a gene. The CDR3 covers 14 residues. The CDR3 loop reads CASSYAGTAYGYTF. The CDR3 bases are TGTGCCAGCAGTTATGCCGGGACAGCCTATGGCTACACCTTC.

This chain links TRBV19 with TRBJ1-5; D perhaps matches TRBD1 (6 bases). The CDR3 has 14 residues. V was shortened by 5 bases and J by 6 bases, with 14 bases between the two germline ends. The germline gives CDR1 LNHDA, CDR2 SQIVND (reference sequence). CDR3 sequence: CASSLKGGGQPQHF. DNA for the CDR3: TGTGCCAGTAGTCTAAAGGGGGGCGGTCAGCCCCAGCATTTT.

This sequence joins TRBV18 and TRBJ2-5; tentatively, D is TRBD2 (7 bases). V lost 5 bases, J lost 5 bases, and 15 bases lay in between. Germline values: CDR1 KGHSH, CDR2 LQKENI. This CDR3 spans 14 amino acids. The CDR3 DNA follows: TGTGCCAGCTCATACCAACGGGGGGCGGAGACCCAGTACTTC. Its translation is CASSYQRGAETQYF. Drawing the rest from reference TRBV18 and TRBJ2-5, the complete variable domain is NAGVMQNPRHLVRRRGQEARLRCSPMKGHSHVYWYRQLPEEGLKFMVYLQKENIIDESGMPKERFSAEFPKEGPSILRIQQVVRGDSAAYFCASSYQRGAETQYFGPGTRLLVL.